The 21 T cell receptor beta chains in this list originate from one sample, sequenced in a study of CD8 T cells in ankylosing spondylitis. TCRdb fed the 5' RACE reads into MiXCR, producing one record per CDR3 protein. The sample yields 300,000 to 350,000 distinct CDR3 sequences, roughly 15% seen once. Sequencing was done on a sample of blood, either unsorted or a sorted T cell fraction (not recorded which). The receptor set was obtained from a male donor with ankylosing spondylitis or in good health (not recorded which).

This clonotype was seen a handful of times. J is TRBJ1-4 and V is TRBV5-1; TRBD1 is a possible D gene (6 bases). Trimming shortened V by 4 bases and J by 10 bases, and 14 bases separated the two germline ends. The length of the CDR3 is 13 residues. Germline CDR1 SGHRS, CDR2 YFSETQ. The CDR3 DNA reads TGCGCCAGCAGCGGTACAGGGCGGGGAAAACTGTTTTTT. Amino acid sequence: CASSGTGRGKLFF.

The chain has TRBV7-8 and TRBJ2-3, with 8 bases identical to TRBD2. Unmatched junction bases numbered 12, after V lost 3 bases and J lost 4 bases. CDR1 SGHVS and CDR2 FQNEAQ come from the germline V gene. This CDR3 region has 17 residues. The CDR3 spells CASSFARTSWPPDTQYF. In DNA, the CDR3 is TGTGCCAGCAGCTTCGCCCGGACTAGCTGGCCCCCAGATACGCAGTATTTT.

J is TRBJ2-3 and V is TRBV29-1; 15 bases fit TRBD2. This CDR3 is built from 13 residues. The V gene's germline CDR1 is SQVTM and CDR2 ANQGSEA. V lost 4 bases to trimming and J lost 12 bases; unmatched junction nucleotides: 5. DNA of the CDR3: TGCAGCGTTGTAGGACTAGCGGGGGGGCGTCAGTATTTT. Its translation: CSVVGLAGGRQYF.

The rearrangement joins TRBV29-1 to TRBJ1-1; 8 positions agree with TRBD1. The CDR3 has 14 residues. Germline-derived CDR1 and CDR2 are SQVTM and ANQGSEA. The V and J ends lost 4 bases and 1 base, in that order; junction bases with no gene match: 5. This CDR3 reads CSVASQGGNTEAFF. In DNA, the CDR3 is TGCAGCGTTGCTTCACAGGGGGGGAACACTGAAGCTTTCTTT.

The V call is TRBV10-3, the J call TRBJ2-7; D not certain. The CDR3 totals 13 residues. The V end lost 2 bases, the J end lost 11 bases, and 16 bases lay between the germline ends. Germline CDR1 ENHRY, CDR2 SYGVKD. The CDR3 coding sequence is TGTGCCATCAGTGAGGGCCGGGCGGCCCCAAAGTACTTC. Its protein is CAISEGRAAPKYF.

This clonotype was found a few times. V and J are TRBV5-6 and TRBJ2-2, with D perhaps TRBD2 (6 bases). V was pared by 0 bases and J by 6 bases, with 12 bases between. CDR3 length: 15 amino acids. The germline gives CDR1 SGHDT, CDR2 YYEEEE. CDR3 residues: CASSLGQGLAGELFF. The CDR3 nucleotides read TGTGCCAGCAGCTTGGGGCAGGGACTCGCCGGGGAGCTGTTTTTT.

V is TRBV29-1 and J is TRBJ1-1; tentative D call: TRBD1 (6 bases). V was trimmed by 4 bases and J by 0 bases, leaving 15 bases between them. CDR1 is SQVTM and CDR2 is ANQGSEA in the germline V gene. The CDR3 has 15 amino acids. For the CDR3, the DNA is TGCAGCGTTGCCCCACAGGGTGGTCTGAACACTGAAGCTTTCTTT. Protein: CSVAPQGGLNTEAFF.

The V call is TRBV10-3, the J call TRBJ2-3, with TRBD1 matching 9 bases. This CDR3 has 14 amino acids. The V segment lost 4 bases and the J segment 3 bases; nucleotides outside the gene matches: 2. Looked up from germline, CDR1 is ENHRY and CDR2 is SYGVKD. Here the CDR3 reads CAISGTGATDTQYF. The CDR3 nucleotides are TGTGCCATCAGTGGGACAGGGGCGACAGATACGCAGTATTTT.

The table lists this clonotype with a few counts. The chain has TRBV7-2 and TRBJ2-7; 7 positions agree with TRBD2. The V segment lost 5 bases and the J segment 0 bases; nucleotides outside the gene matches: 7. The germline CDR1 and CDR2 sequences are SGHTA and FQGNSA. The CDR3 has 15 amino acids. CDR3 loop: CASSPPRGSSYEQYF. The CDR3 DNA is TGTGCCAGCAGCCCCCCCCGCGGGAGCTCCTACGAGCAGTACTTC.

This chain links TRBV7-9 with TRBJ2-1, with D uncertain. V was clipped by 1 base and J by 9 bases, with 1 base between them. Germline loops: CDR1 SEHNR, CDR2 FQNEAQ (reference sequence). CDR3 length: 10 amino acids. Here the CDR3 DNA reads TGTGCCAGCAGCTTAGGTGAGCAGTTCTTC. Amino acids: CASSLGEQFF.

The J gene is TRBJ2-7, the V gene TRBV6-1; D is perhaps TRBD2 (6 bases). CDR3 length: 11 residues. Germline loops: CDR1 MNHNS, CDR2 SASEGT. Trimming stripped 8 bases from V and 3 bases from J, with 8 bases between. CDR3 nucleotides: TGTGCCAGCGCGGGGCTCTACGAGCAGTACTTC. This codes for CASAGLYEQYF.

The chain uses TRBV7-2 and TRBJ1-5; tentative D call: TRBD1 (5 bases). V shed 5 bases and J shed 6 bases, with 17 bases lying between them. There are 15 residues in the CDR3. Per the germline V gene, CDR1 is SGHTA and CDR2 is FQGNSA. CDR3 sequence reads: CASSLKGGGSQPQHF. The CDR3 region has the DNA TGTGCCAGCAGCCTAAAGGGTGGGGGGAGTCAGCCCCAGCATTTT.

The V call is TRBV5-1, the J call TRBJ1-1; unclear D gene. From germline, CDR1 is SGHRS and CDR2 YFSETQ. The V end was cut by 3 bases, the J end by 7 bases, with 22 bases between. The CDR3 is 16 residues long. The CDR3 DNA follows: TGCGCCAGCAGCTCCTCAGTCGGGAGGTCGGATTTTGAAGCTTTCTTT. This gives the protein CASSSSVGRSDFEAFF. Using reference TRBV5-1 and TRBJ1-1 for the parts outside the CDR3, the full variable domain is KAGVTQTPRYLIKTRGQQVTLSCSPISGHRSVSWYQQTPGQGLQFLFEYFSETQRNKGNFPGRFSGRQFSNSRSEMNVSTLELGDSALYLCASSSSVGRSDFEAFFGQGTRLTVV.

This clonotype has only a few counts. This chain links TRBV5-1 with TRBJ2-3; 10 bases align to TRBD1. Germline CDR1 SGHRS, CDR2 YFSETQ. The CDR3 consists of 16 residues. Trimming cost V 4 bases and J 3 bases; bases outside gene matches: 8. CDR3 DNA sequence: TGCGCCAGCAGCCTCGGGACAGGGGTTAGGACAGATACGCAGTATTTT. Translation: CASSLGTGVRTDTQYF.

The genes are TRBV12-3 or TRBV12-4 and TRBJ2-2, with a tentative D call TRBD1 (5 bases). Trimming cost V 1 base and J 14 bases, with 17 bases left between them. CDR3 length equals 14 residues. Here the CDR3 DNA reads TGTGCCAGCAGTTTAGGCAGGGTTACGTCTTCCCTGTTTTTT. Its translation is CASSLGRVTSSLFF.

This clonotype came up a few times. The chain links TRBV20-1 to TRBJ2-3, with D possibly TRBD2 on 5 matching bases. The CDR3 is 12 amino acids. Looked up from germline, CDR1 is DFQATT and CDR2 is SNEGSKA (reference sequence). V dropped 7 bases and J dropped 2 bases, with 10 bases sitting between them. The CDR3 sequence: CSVGRPTDTQYF. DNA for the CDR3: TGCAGTGTTGGGAGACCCACAGATACGCAGTATTTT.

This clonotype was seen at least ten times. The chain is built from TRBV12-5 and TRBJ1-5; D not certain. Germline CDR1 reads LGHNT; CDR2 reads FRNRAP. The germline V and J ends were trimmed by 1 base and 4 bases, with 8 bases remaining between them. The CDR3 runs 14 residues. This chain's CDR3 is CASGLAGSNQPQHF. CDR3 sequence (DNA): TGTGCTAGTGGTTTGGCCGGTTCAAATCAGCCCCAGCATTTT.

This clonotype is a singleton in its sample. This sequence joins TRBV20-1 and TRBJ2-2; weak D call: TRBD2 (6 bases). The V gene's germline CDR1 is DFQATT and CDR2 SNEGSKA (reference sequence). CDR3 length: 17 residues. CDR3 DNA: TGCTGTTCTAGAGATCGCGGGGCCAACAGGAACACCGGGGAGCTGTTTTTT. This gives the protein CCSRDRGANRNTGELFF.

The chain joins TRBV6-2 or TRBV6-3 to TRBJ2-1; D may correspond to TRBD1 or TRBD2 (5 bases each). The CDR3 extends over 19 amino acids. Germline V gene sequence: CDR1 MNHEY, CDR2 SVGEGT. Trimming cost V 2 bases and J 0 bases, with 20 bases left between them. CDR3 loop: CASSYQVAGTRSSYNEQFF. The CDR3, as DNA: TGTGCCAGCAGTTACCAGGTAGCCGGGACGAGGAGCTCCTACAATGAGCAGTTCTTC.

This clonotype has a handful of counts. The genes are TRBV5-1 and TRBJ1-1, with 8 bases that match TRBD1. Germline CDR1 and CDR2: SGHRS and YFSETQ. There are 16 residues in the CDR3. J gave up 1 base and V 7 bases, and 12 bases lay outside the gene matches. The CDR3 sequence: CASGEQGVSWNTEAFF. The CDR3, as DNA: TGCGCCAGCGGCGAACAGGGGGTTTCGTGGAACACTGAAGCTTTCTTT.

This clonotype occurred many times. CDR3 sequence: CASREKRDANTEAFF. The DNA for the CDR3 is TGTGCCAGCAGGGAGAAGAGGGACGCGAACACTGAAGCTTTCTTT. The V gene is TRBV6-1, the J gene TRBJ1-1; weak D call: TRBD1 (5 bases). The CDR3 is 15 amino acids. CDR1 and CDR2 from the germline V gene are MNHNS and SASEGT. Trimming removed 6 bases at V and 1 base at J, with 15 bases between.